The sequence of this T cell receptor (beta chain) was determined in a study of cytomegalovirus exposure and HLA in healthy donors. Looking at the study overall: T cells numbering around 190 million yielded approximately 100 million unique TCR beta sequences in an earlier analysis. Out of fewer than 500 genotyped donors, roughly 83% belonged to the Caucasian-associated ancestry cluster. The study, taken as a whole, reports: For most TCR beta V segments, an earlier analysis put the productive rate at about 90% or about 30% of the time. CMV serostatus alone was available as immune exposure information.

As regards this clone: Its target is not known.

CDR1 and CDR2 from the germline V gene are SGHTA and FQGNSA. The CDR3 consists of 17 residues. Trimming cost V 4 bases and J 0 bases, with 15 bases left between them. The PCR was carried out with 60 Vbeta primers and 13 Jbeta primers. This table comes from immunoSEQ multiplex PCR, and its TCRdb copy is limited to in-frame clones, with some not included. Of 130,000 to 150,000 clones detected, 75% to 90% appear once; the ten largest clones hold less than 3.5%. The V gene is TRBV7-2, the J gene TRBJ2-2; D is perhaps TRBD1 (5 bases). This clonotype was obtained from a woman aged 25 to 39 in good health and CMV-seronegative. Sequencing was done on a sample of PBMCs. The DNA of the CDR3 is TGTGCCAGCAGCTCTAAGACGGCGACAGCGAACACCGGGGAGCTGTTTTTT. Its protein is CASSSKTATANTGELFF.